A single sample is the source of the 28 T cell receptor beta chains below, sequenced in a study of cytomegalovirus exposure and HLA in healthy donors. PCR used 60 Vbeta primers and 13 Jbeta primers. TCRdb's table, derived via immunoSEQ multiplex PCR, lists solely in-frame clones and lacks some. The sample contains hundreds of thousands of clones, over 65% of which appear only once. The source material was PBMCs. All receptors derive from an older woman in good health and CMV-seropositive.

This chain uses TRBV20-1 with TRBJ2-4; a possible D gene is TRBD1 (5 bases). The CDR3 is 10 amino acids. V was trimmed by 1 base and J by 13 bases, leaving 8 bases between them. Germline V lookup: CDR1 DFQATT, CDR2 SNEGSKA (reference sequence). In nucleotides, the CDR3 is TGCAGTGCTAGAGTTCAGGGACAGTACTTC. This sequence encodes CSARVQGQYF.

The chain links TRBV5-1 to TRBJ2-1; a possible D gene is TRBD2 (7 bases). V lost 4 bases and J lost 7, with 15 bases in between. Germline values: CDR1 SGHRS, CDR2 YFSETQ. CDR3 length: 14 residues. The CDR3 DNA is TGCGCCAGCAGCCGGGGGCTAGCGGAAAATGAGCAGTTCTTC. It encodes CASSRGLAENEQFF.

The chain recombines TRBV5-1 with TRBJ2-2; maybe TRBD1 (7 bases). Per germline, CDR1 SGHRS and CDR2 YFSETQ. The CDR3 has 16 residues. V was clipped by 0 bases and J by 6 bases, with 15 bases between them. CDR3 coding DNA: TGCGCCAGCAGCTTGGCGGGCAGGGGGGACGCCGGGGAGCTGTTTTTT. Translation gives CASSLAGRGDAGELFF.

J is TRBJ2-7 and V is TRBV5-1; a weak D match, TRBD1 (5 bases). The germline CDR1 and CDR2 sequences are SGHRS and YFSETQ. This CDR3 contains 14 residues. Trimming pared 4 bases from V and 6 bases from J, leaving 17 bases between. CDR3 residues: CASSQQGYEAEQYF. The DNA of the CDR3 is TGCGCCAGCAGCCAGCAGGGATATGAGGCCGAGCAGTACTTC.

The rearrangement uses TRBV6-1 and TRBJ2-3; a weak D match, TRBD1 (6 bases). The CDR3 extends over 14 amino acids. Looked up from germline, CDR1 is MNHNS and CDR2 is SASEGT. V was shortened by 8 bases and J by 1 base, with 13 bases between the two germline ends. The CDR3 loop reads CASLPPGGTDTQYF. The CDR3 nucleotides read TGTGCCAGCCTGCCGCCAGGGGGCACAGATACGCAGTATTTT.

The chain employs TRBV5-4 and TRBJ2-3; 12 nucleotides agree with TRBD2. V dropped 4 bases and J dropped 4; count of bases not matched to a gene: 16. Germline CDR1 is SGHNT and CDR2 is YYREEE (reference sequence). The CDR3 length is 19 residues. The CDR3: CASSAASGGALYSPDTQYF. Here the CDR3 DNA reads TGTGCCAGCAGCGCCGCTAGCGGGGGGGCTCTGTATTCCCCAGATACGCAGTATTTT.

Here the CDR3 reads CASGLVLTAEMNTEAFF. CDR3 nucleotide sequence: TGTGCTAGTGGTTTGGTACTCACAGCGGAGATGAACACTGAAGCTTTCTTT. This chain links TRBV12-5 with TRBJ1-1; D is uncertain. This CDR3 is built from 17 residues. The ends were cut back, 0 bases at V and 0 bases at J, with 14 bases in the middle. Per the germline V gene, CDR1 is LGHNT and CDR2 is FRNRAP.

A remark on this clone: At one end the junction does not follow the germline gene, possibly because of a read error. The chain combines TRBV7-9 with TRBJ2-7, with 9 positions matching TRBD1. The germline V gene has CDR1 SEHNR and CDR2 FQNEAQ (reference sequence). The CDR3 totals 17 residues. The CDR3 is CSSSLGFRQGEWYEQYF. CDR3 DNA: TGTTCCAGCAGCTTAGGCTTCCGACAGGGGGAATGGTACGAGCAGTACTTC.

This clone was counted between two and nine times. The chain uses TRBV2 and TRBJ1-3; perhaps TRBD1 as D (6 bases). Germline CDR1 is SNHLY and CDR2 is FYNNEI. The V end lost 3 bases, the J end lost 4 bases, and 13 bases lay between the germline ends. This CDR3 is 15 amino acids long. The CDR3: CASSELDRAGNTIYF. Written as DNA, the CDR3 is TGTGCCAGCAGTGAGTTGGACAGAGCCGGAAACACCATATATTTT.

The chain carries TRBV19 and TRBJ1-4; 7 nucleotides agree with TRBD1. Germline lookup yields CDR1 LNHDA and CDR2 SQIVND (reference sequence). Trimming cost V 10 bases and J 6 bases; bases outside gene matches: 8. The CDR3 runs to 13 residues. The CDR3 sequence: CATRQGGHEKLFF. DNA of the CDR3: TGTGCCACCCGACAGGGTGGTCATGAAAAACTGTTTTTT.

This CDR3 reads CASSEERAGITEAFF. The CDR3 nucleotides are TGCGCCAGCAGTGAGGAAAGGGCAGGGATCACTGAAGCTTTCTTT. The chain combines TRBV10-1 with TRBJ1-1, with a weak D call TRBD1 (5 bases). This CDR3 spans 15 amino acids. Germline CDR1 and CDR2: WNHNN and SYGVQD (reference sequence). The V and J ends lost 2 bases and 4 bases respectively, with 14 bases between them.

This chain uses TRBV5-1 with TRBJ2-7; weak D call: TRBD2 (6 bases). Per the germline V gene, CDR1 is SGHRS and CDR2 is YFSETQ. The CDR3 runs 16 residues. Trimming stripped 0 bases from V and 0 bases from J, with 13 bases between. The CDR3 region is CASSLAMPGVSYEQYF. In DNA, the CDR3 is TGCGCCAGCAGCTTGGCCATGCCGGGGGTCTCCTACGAGCAGTACTTC.

The chain couples TRBV2 to TRBJ1-1; 8 bases match TRBD1. The V gene's germline CDR1 is SNHLY and CDR2 FYNNEI. There are 13 residues in the CDR3. Unmatched junction bases numbered 7, after V lost 8 bases and J lost 5 bases. CDR3 protein: CASGRGPRTEAFF. The CDR3 DNA reads as TGTGCCAGCGGCAGGGGGCCAAGAACTGAAGCTTTCTTT.

There are a few counts of this clone. The rearrangement joins TRBV19 to TRBJ2-7; 9 positions agree with TRBD1. The germline gives CDR1 LNHDA, CDR2 SQIVND (reference sequence). The length of the CDR3 is 15 residues. The junction had 6 bases not matched to a gene; V was cut back by 4 bases and J by 2 bases. The chain's CDR3 is CASSTSGTGPYEQYF. CDR3 coding DNA: TGTGCCAGTAGTACTTCCGGGACAGGGCCCTACGAGCAGTACTTC.

This clone was recorded a few times. The gene calls are TRBV5-4 and TRBJ2-2, with 9 bases that match TRBD2. CDR3 length: 17 amino acids. The germline V gene encodes CDR1 SGHNT and CDR2 YYREEE (reference sequence). The ends lost 0 bases at V and 3 bases at J; junction bases unmatched: 6. CDR3 sequence reads: CASSLVAGARYTGELFF. DNA for the CDR3: TGTGCCAGCAGCTTGGTAGCGGGGGCCCGGTACACCGGGGAGCTGTTTTTT.

V gene TRBV30 combines with J gene TRBJ2-7; D not resolved. Trimming pared 3 bases from V and 1 base from J, leaving 13 bases between. Germline V gene sequence: CDR1 GTSNPN, CDR2 SVGIG (reference sequence). The CDR3 spans 14 residues. In nucleotides, the CDR3 is TGTGCCTGGAGAGCAGGTTACTTTTCCTACGAGCAGTACTTC. Amino acids: CAWRAGYFSYEQYF.

The chain is built from TRBV4-3 and TRBJ2-1; 9 nucleotides align to TRBD1. With 3 bases clipped from V and 9 bases from J, the junction kept 6 bases outside the gene matches. Per the germline V gene, CDR1 is LGHNA and CDR2 is YSLEER. The CDR3 runs to 14 residues. CDR3 sequence: CASSQGQGLGEQFF. The CDR3 nucleotides read TGCGCCAGCAGCCAGGGACAGGGATTGGGTGAGCAGTTCTTC.

J is TRBJ2-1 and V is TRBV27; 14 nucleotides match TRBD2. Germline V gives CDR1 MNHEY, CDR2 SMNVEV (reference sequence). The CDR3 is 16 amino acids. V lost 5 bases, J lost 8 bases, and 8 bases stayed unmatched. DNA for the CDR3: TGTGCCAGCAGTCTCCAGGGACTAGCGGGAGTCCATGAGCAGTTCTTC. It yields the protein CASSLQGLAGVHEQFF.

The chain recombines TRBV6-1 with TRBJ1-1; unclear D gene. Trimming removed 6 bases from V and 0 bases from J, with 11 bases in between. Germline V gene lookup returns CDR1 MNHNS and CDR2 SASEGT. This CDR3 has 14 residues. The DNA for the CDR3 is TGTGCCAGCAGACGTACCAGTCTGAACACTGAAGCTTTCTTT. Translation gives CASRRTSLNTEAFF.

This chain joins TRBV2 and TRBJ2-5; no reliable D call. The end of the DNA is better explained by TRBJ2-7, so the J call may be wrong. The CDR3 covers 13 residues. The V gene's germline CDR1 is SNHLY and CDR2 FYNNEI. CDR3 in DNA: TGTGCCAGCAGTGTTCGGGTGCTCTACGAGCAGTACTTC. It yields the protein CASSVRVLYEQYF.

This clone occurred a few times. The rearrangement links TRBV6-6 to TRBJ1-2, with TRBD1 matching over 9 bases. The germline V gene encodes CDR1 MNHNY and CDR2 SVGAGI (reference sequence). The CDR3 runs 14 residues. V dropped 5 bases and J dropped 3; count of bases not matched to a gene: 4. CDR3 sequence: CASSTTGGDYGYTF. As DNA, the CDR3 is TGTGCCAGCAGTACAACAGGGGGCGACTATGGCTACACCTTC.

The chain recombines TRBV5-5 with TRBJ2-3, with D uncertain. Deletions cut 1 base from V and 0 bases from J, with 12 bases between. Germline V CDR1 and CDR2: SGHKS, YYEKEE (reference sequence). The CDR3 is 16 residues long. CDR3 coding DNA: TGTGCCAGCAGCTTGAGTGCGTCCGTTAGCACAGATACGCAGTATTTT. This codes for CASSLSASVSTDTQYF.

The rearrangement uses TRBV4-1 and TRBJ2-7, with D uncertain. The CDR3 is made up of 14 amino acids. Germline-derived CDR1 and CDR2 are MGHRA and YSYEKL. Trimming shortened V by 3 bases and J by 3 bases, and 12 bases separated the two germline ends. The DNA for the CDR3 is TGCGCCAGCAGCCAGCCGGGTCGAGGCTACGAGCAGTACTTC. Amino acid sequence: CASSQPGRGYEQYF.

There are a few counts of this clone. The chain has TRBV2 and TRBJ1-4; TRBD1 matches at 10 bases. Germline V gene sequence: CDR1 SNHLY, CDR2 FYNNEI. J lost 8 bases, V lost 1 base, and 7 bases had no gene match. This CDR3 contains 16 residues. The CDR3 spells CASSEGLGDRGEKLFF. The CDR3 region has the DNA TGTGCCAGCAGTGAAGGTTTAGGGGACAGGGGCGAAAAACTGTTTTTT.

This clone has just a few counts. The V call is TRBV7-9, the J call TRBJ2-7; TRBD1 agrees at 9 bases. Per the germline V gene, CDR1 is SEHNR and CDR2 is FQNEAQ (reference sequence). This CDR3 comprises 15 residues. Germline trimming cut 5 bases from V and 5 bases from J; bases unmatched to any gene: 10. The CDR3 sequence: CASSQREQGANEQYF. The DNA of the CDR3 is TGTGCCAGCAGCCAACGAGAACAGGGGGCAAACGAGCAGTACTTC.

The chain uses TRBV13 and TRBJ1-2; 7 nucleotides line up with TRBD1. This CDR3 region has 17 residues. Germline V gene lookup returns CDR1 PRHDT and CDR2 FYEKMQ (reference sequence). J lost 6 bases, V lost 7 bases, and 20 bases had no gene match. The DNA of the CDR3 is TGTGCCAGCACCTTTGGGGATCAACAGGGGCAACTTAATGGCTACACCTTC. This codes for CASTFGDQQGQLNGYTF.

The chain recombines TRBV13 with TRBJ2-5; D is possibly TRBD2 (6 bases). This CDR3 is 14 amino acids long. V gave up 5 bases and J gave up 4 bases, with 14 bases separating them. CDR1 and CDR2 from the germline V gene are PRHDT and FYEKMQ (reference sequence). This CDR3 reads CASSNSRGRETQYF. CDR3 DNA: TGTGCCAGCAGCAATAGCCGGGGGAGAGAGACCCAGTACTTC.

This chain links TRBV7-2 with TRBJ1-4, with D hard to call. Trimming stripped 6 bases from V and 2 bases from J, with 4 bases between. The V gene's germline CDR1 is SGHTA and CDR2 FQGNSA. The CDR3 is 12 amino acids. Here the CDR3 DNA reads TGTGCCAGCAGATATACTAATGAAAAACTGTTTTTT. As protein: CASRYTNEKLFF.